Listed below are T cell receptor beta chains from one sample, sequenced in a study of graft-versus-host responses after intestinal transplantation. Method: immunoSEQ multiplex PCR; TCRdb's copy keeps in-frame clones and lacks some. Here the sample spans 62,000 or so clones, roughly 90% being singletons. The input for sequencing was PBMCs, taken 26 days after transplant. These receptors all come from a human patient who received an intestinal transplant, so some T cells may come from the graft donor. The CDR3 runs from the conserved cysteine through the conserved F or W. A D gene is named only where the DNA matches it firmly. Size tells how often a clone was seen (once, few, many) or the class of an expanded clone, and some rows leave it out.

cdr3_nt cdr3_aa j_call v_call clone_size d_call
TGTGCCAGCAGCCGCGTCACAGGGGGGTGGCAAGAGACCCAGTACTTC CASSRVTGGWQETQYF TRBJ2-5 TRBV14 - TRBD1
TGTGCCAGCAGTTTAGGCAGGGACTCCTACAATGAGCAGTTCTTC CASSLGRDSYNEQFF TRBJ2-1 TRBV28 - -
TGTGCCAGTAGTATAGACCAGGTGACCGGGGAGCTGTTTTTT CASSIDQVTGELFF TRBJ2-2 TRBV19 few -
TGTGCCAGCTCACCACGGGAAGGGGGCGCCTCCACTGAAGCTTTCTTT CASSPREGGASTEAFF TRBJ1-1 TRBV18 - TRBD1
TGTGCCAGCAGTTTATCTCCGGGACAGGGGGCAATTAATCAGCCCCAGCATTTT CASSLSPGQGAINQPQHF TRBJ1-5 TRBV27 - TRBD1
TGTGCCAGCAGTGGACAGGTCTACGAGCAGTACTTC CASSGQVYEQYF TRBJ2-7 TRBV2 - -
TGTGCCAGCAGTGAAGGCGGGTACACAGGGGTGACCGGGGAGCTGTTTTTT CASSEGGYTGVTGELFF TRBJ2-2 TRBV6-1 - TRBD1
TGTGCCAGCAGCCTGGGACAGAACTATGGCTACACCTTC CASSLGQNYGYTF TRBJ1-2 TRBV6-5 - TRBD1
TGCGCCAGCAGCCAAGCCGGCTCTGGAAACACCATATATTTT CASSQAGSGNTIYF TRBJ1-3 TRBV4-1 - -
TGTGCCAGCAGTATACTAGCGGGGGTAAACAATGAGCAGTTCTTC CASSILAGVNNEQFF TRBJ2-1 TRBV27 - TRBD2
TGTGCCAGCAGTGAAGGTTCTCATTTACGGGAGACCCAGTACTTC CASSEGSHLRETQYF TRBJ2-5 TRBV6-1 - -
TGCAGCGTTGAATCCTACAGGGGGCATGATGAAGCTTTCTTT CSVESYRGHDEAFF TRBJ1-1 TRBV29-1 - TRBD1
TGTGCCAGTGGCTCCGGGACACATTACGAGCAGTACTTC CASGSGTHYEQYF TRBJ2-7 TRBV28 - -
TGTGCCTCACGCGATCAGGGGGCCAGGAACACTGAAGCTTTCTTT CASRDQGARNTEAFF TRBJ1-1 TRBV19 once TRBD1
TGCGCCAGCAGCCCCCTTGGAACAGGGACAAACATTCAGTACTTC CASSPLGTGTNIQYF TRBJ2-4 TRBV4-1 once -
TGTGCCAGCAGCTTGAGCGCAGGGGGGGAGACCCAGTACTTC CASSLSAGGETQYF TRBJ2-5 TRBV5-6 few -
TGTGCCAGCAGCGTGGGGCAGGGCGACGAGCAGTACTTC CASSVGQGDEQYF TRBJ2-7 TRBV9 - -
TGTGCCAGCAGCCCTAGCTTGACCGGGGAGCTGTTTTTT CASSPSLTGELFF TRBJ2-2 TRBV9 few -
TGTGCCAGCAGTGTCGGGAAGACAGATACGCAGTATTTT CASSVGKTDTQYF TRBJ2-3 TRBV5-6 - -
TGTGCCAGCAGTCGGGTGAACACTGAAGCTTTCTTT CASSRVNTEAFF TRBJ1-1 TRBV28 - -
TGTGCCAGCAGCCCCTGGACTTTCCAAGAGACCCAGTACTTC CASSPWTFQETQYF TRBJ2-5 TRBV6-1 - -
TGCGCCAGCAGCCAAGATGCTAGCGGGGGGATCCAAGAGACCCAGTACTTC CASSQDASGGIQETQYF TRBJ2-5 TRBV4-1 - TRBD2
TGTGCCAGCAGTATCGGGACAGGGGGCCCCGGGGAGCTGTTTTTT CASSIGTGGPGELFF TRBJ2-2 TRBV6-5 once TRBD1
TGTGCCAGCAGCACAGGGGGGGCCTATAATTCACCCCTCCACTTT CASSTGGAYNSPLHF TRBJ1-6 TRBV5-4 - TRBD1
TGTGCCAGCAGCTTAGGTCCACGAGCAACTAATGAAAAACTGTTTTTT CASSLGPRATNEKLFF TRBJ1-4 TRBV7-8 - -
TGTGCCAGCTCTCGGACAGTCATGAACACTGAAGCTTTCTTT CASSRTVMNTEAFF TRBJ1-1 TRBV18 - -
TGTGCCAGCAGCCAGAATGACAGGGGGCGCACCGGGGAGCTGTTTTTT CASSQNDRGRTGELFF TRBJ2-2 TRBV5-4 - TRBD1
TGTGCCAGCAGCTTTCAGGGGCGCCGGGAGACCCAGTACTTC CASSFQGRRETQYF TRBJ2-5 TRBV5-6 - -
TGTGCCAGCAGCGCATACGTAGACATGGTCTATGGCTACACCTTC CASSAYVDMVYGYTF TRBJ1-2 TRBV7-9 once -
TGTGCCACCAGCAGAGTTCAGGGGGCTCGTCAGCCCCAGCATTTT CATSRVQGARQPQHF TRBJ1-5 TRBV15 - TRBD1
TGTGCCAGCAGCCCTAGCGGGGGGGGTAGTGATACGCAGTATTTT CASSPSGGGSDTQYF TRBJ2-3 TRBV9 - TRBD2
TGCAGCATCATGGGAGTACGGGACACCCCCTACGAGCAGTACTTC CSIMGVRDTPYEQYF TRBJ2-7 TRBV29-1 - -
TGTGCCAGCAGTCCTATCGCGGCCTACAATGAGCAGTTCTTC CASSPIAAYNEQFF TRBJ2-1 TRBV27 - -
TGTGCCAGCAGCCCAAAAGAGACAGGGAACTATGGCTACACCTTC CASSPKETGNYGYTF TRBJ1-2 TRBV13 - TRBD1
TGCGCCAGCAGCCGAGACAGGGGGGGCAATCAGCCCCAGCATTTT CASSRDRGGNQPQHF TRBJ1-5 TRBV4-1 - TRBD1
TGCGCCAGCAGCTTGGCCAAGGGGGATCGGTCCTACAATGAGCAGTTCTTC CASSLAKGDRSYNEQFF TRBJ2-1 TRBV5-1 - -
TGTGCCAGCAGCCAACGCGGGGGGGAGCTGTTTTTT CASSQRGGELFF TRBJ2-2 TRBV5-6 - -
TGTGCCAGCAGCGTAGGGAGCAACAATGAGCAGTTCTTC CASSVGSNNEQFF TRBJ2-1 TRBV9 - -
TGTGCCAGTGTACCACAGGGAAGTGTTGGCACTGAAGCTTTCTTT CASVPQGSVGTEAFF TRBJ1-1 TRBV19 few -
TGCGCCAGCAGTGAGTCACCCCGGACAGATACGCAGTATTTT CASSESPRTDTQYF TRBJ2-3 TRBV10-1 - -
TGTGCCAGCAGCAAGACAGGGGCCGACGAGCAGTACTTC CASSKTGADEQYF TRBJ2-7 TRBV28 - TRBD1
TGTGCCAGCAGCGTATCTACGGGAGGTATCCAGGAGACCCAGTACTTC CASSVSTGGIQETQYF TRBJ2-5 TRBV9 - TRBD2
TGTGCCAGCAGTGCCCAGGACAGGGTTAACGCTGAGCAGTTCTTC CASSAQDRVNAEQFF TRBJ2-1 TRBV6-6 - TRBD1
TGTGCCAGCATTCCCGGAGGGACTAGCACAGATACGCAGTATTTT CASIPGGTSTDTQYF TRBJ2-3 TRBV6-1 once -
TGTGCCAGCAGTGAACGGGTTTACACTGAAGCTTTCTTT CASSERVYTEAFF TRBJ1-1 TRBV2 - -
TGTGCCAGCAGTGAAGGGAGGAATCAGCCCCAGCATTTT CASSEGRNQPQHF TRBJ1-5 TRBV6-1 - -
TGTGCCAGCAGTGAAGAGGAGTCCTTGAACACTGAAGCTTTCTTT CASSEEESLNTEAFF TRBJ1-1 TRBV6-1 - -
TGCGCCAGCAGCCAAGATATCCAAGAGACCCAGTACTTC CASSQDIQETQYF TRBJ2-5 TRBV4-1 - -
TGTGCCAGCAGACACAGGGGGGAAAATGAAAAACTGTTTTTT CASRHRGENEKLFF TRBJ1-4 TRBV2 - TRBD1
TGTGCCAGCAGCGGCAGGGCAGACACCGGGGAGCTGTTTTTT CASSGRADTGELFF TRBJ2-2 TRBV6-1 - -
TGTGCCAGCAGTGCCGGGACAGGGCAAAACATTCAGTACTTC CASSAGTGQNIQYF TRBJ2-4 TRBV6-4 - TRBD1